The 6 T cell receptor beta chains below all came from one sample that was sequenced in a study of T cells in Graves' hyperthyroidism and ophthalmopathy. The CDR3 regions of TCR beta were amplified from RNA transcripts. HTBI primers drove first-round RT-PCR of the TCR CDR3. TCRdb reprocessed the multiplex PCR reads via MiXCR and lists one record per CDR3 protein. The data hold over 250,000 distinct CDR3 sequences, with 15% to 20% observed a single time. Sequencing was carried out using blood. The source of these receptors is a woman in her fifties or sixties with Graves' ophthalmopathy.

This clonotype was observed a few times. The chain recombines TRBV19 with TRBJ2-3; D is tentatively TRBD1 or TRBD2 (5 bases each). The CDR3 covers 14 residues. Germline CDR1 is LNHDA and CDR2 is SQIVND (reference sequence). V lost 8 bases, J lost 4 bases, and 16 bases lay in between. Written as DNA, the CDR3 is TGTGCCAGTTCCCGGGACCGTGAGGCAGATACGCAGTATTTT. Its translation: CASSRDREADTQYF.

This clonotype was found many times. The chain combines TRBV7-2 with TRBJ1-2, with 12 bases fitting TRBD1. Trimming at V came to 5 bases and at J to 4 bases, leaving 8 bases not matched to a gene. CDR3 length: 16 residues. Germline V gene lookup returns CDR1 SGHTA and CDR2 FQGNSA. Here the CDR3 reads CASSKAGQGAGYGYTF. The CDR3 bases are TGTGCCAGCAGCAAAGCGGGACAGGGGGCGGGCTATGGCTACACCTTC.

This clonotype was picked up a small number of times. This could be a read error, since a much larger clone is one nucleotide away. V and J are TRBV11-2 and TRBJ2-7; D is unresolved. Germline CDR1 SGHAT, CDR2 FQNNGV. The CDR3 length is 15 residues. The V gene lost 1 base and the J gene lost 3 bases, with 13 bases spanning the gap. The CDR3 nucleotides read TGTGCCAGCAGCTTAGTTGGCTGGGCAAGCTACGAGCAGTACTTC. This gives the protein CASSLVGWASYEQYF.

This clonotype was picked up many times. The rearrangement uses TRBV28 and TRBJ1-2; D may be TRBD1 (5 bases). Trimming removed 4 bases at V and 6 bases at J, with 15 bases between. The CDR3 runs 14 residues. Germline values: CDR1 MDHEN, CDR2 SYDVKM. The CDR3 sequence: CASSSPVTGHGYTF. Here the CDR3 DNA reads TGTGCCAGCAGTTCCCCGGTTACGGGGCATGGCTACACCTTC.

The CDR3 spells CASSQDRLSWRLMNTEAFF. In nucleotides, the CDR3 is TGCGCCAGCAGCCAAGATCGGCTCTCTTGGAGACTGATGAACACTGAAGCTTTCTTT. The V and J genes are TRBV4-1 and TRBJ1-1; no firm D call. Germline assignment: CDR1 MGHRA and CDR2 YSYEKL. V was shortened by 0 bases and J by 0 bases, with 20 bases between the two germline ends. The CDR3 is 19 residues long.

There are many counts of this clonotype. The rearrangement links TRBV5-1 to TRBJ1-2; weak D call: TRBD1 (6 bases). V was clipped by 0 bases and J by 13 bases, with 19 bases between them. The CDR3 covers 14 residues. Germline CDR1 and CDR2: SGHRS and YFSETQ. The CDR3 DNA reads as TGCGCCAGCAGCTTGGAACCACAGGGTGGGTCAGTCACCTTC. It codes for CASSLEPQGGSVTF.